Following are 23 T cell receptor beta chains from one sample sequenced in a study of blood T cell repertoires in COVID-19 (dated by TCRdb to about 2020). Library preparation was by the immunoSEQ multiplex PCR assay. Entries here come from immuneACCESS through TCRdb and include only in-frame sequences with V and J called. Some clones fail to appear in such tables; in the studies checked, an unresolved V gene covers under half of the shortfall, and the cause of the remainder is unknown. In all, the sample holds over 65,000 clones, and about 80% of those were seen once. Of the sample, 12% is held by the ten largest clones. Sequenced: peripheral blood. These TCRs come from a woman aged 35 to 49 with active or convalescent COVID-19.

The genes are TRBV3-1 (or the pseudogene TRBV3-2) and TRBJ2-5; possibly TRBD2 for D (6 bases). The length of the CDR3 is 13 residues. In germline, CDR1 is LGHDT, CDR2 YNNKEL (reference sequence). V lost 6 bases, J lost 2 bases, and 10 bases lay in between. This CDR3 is CASSRETQETQYF. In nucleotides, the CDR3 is TGTGCCAGCAGTCGGGAGACACAAGAGACCCAGTACTTC.

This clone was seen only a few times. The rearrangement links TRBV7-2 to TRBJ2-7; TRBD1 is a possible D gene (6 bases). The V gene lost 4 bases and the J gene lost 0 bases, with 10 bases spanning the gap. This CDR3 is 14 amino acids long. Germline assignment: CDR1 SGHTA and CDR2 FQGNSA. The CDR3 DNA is TGTGCCAGCAGCTACACAGGGTACTCCTACGAGCAGTACTTC. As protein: CASSYTGYSYEQYF.

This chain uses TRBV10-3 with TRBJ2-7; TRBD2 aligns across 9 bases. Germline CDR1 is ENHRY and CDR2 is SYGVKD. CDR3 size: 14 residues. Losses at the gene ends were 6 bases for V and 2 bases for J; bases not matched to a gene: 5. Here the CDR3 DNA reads TGTGCCATCAGGCTTAGCGGGAGTACCTACGAGCAGTACTTC. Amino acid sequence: CAIRLSGSTYEQYF.

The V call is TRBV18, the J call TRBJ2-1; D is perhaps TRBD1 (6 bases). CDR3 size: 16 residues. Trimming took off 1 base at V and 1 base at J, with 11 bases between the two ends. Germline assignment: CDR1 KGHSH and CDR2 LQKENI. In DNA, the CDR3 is TGTGCCAGCTCACCACTCCGGACAGAGTCCTACAATGAGCAGTTCTTC. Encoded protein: CASSPLRTESYNEQFF.

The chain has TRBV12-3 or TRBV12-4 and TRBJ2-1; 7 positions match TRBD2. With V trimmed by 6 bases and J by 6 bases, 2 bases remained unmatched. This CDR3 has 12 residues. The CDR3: CASRREINEQFF. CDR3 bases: TGTGCCAGCAGGCGGGAGATCAATGAGCAGTTCTTC.

CDR3 amino acids: CATLLGQGVPNYGYTF. The CDR3 DNA is TGTGCCACCCTCCTGGGACAGGGGGTGCCTAACTATGGCTACACCTTC. The rearrangement uses TRBV28 and TRBJ1-2, with 11 positions matching TRBD1. V trimming: 10 bases; J trimming: 0 bases; junction bases outside the gene matches: 10. This CDR3 is built from 16 residues. Germline CDR1 is MDHEN and CDR2 is SYDVKM.

CDR3 amino acids: CGTSRFSYNEQFF. The CDR3, as DNA: TGTGGGACTTCTCGATTCTCCTACAATGAGCAGTTCTTC. The rearrangement links TRBV27 to TRBJ2-1; tentative D call: TRBD2 (5 bases). CDR1 MNHEY and CDR2 SMNVEV come from the germline V gene (reference sequence). The CDR3 length is 13 residues.

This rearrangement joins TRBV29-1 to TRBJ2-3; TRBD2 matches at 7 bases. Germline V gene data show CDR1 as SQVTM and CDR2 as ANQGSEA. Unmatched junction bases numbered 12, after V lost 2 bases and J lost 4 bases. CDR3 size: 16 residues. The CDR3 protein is CSVEQPSGGVADTQYF. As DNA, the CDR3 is TGCAGCGTTGAACAGCCGAGTGGGGGGGTTGCAGATACGCAGTATTTT.

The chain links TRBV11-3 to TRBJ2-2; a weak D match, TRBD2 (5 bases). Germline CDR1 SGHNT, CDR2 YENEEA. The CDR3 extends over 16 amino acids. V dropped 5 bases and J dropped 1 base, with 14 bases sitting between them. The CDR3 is CASSRGGAMNTGELFF. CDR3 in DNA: TGTGCCAGCAGCCGAGGAGGCGCGATGAACACCGGGGAGCTGTTTTTT.

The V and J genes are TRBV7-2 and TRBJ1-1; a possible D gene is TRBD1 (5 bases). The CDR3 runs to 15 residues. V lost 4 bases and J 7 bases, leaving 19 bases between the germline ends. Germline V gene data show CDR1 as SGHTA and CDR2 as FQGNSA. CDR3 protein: CASSYTQASSGEAFF. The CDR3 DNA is TGTGCCAGCAGCTACACACAGGCTTCCTCCGGTGAAGCTTTCTTT.

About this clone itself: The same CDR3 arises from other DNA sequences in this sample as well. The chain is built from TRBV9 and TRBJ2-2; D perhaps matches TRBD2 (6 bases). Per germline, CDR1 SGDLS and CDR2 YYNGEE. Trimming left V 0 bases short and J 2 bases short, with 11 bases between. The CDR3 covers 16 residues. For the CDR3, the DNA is TGTGCCAGCAGCGTAGCGGGAGTTACAAACACCGGGGAGCTGTTTTTT. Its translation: CASSVAGVTNTGELFF. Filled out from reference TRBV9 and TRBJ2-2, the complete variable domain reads DSGVTQTPKHLITATGQRVTLRCSPRSGDLSVYWYQQSLDQGLQFLIQYYNGEERAKGNILERFSAQQFPDLHSELNLSSLELGDSALYFCASSVAGVTNTGELFFGEGSRLTVL.

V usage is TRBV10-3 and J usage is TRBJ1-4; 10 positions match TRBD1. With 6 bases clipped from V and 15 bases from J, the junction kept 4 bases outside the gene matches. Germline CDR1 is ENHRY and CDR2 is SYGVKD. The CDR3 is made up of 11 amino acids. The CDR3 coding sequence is TGTGCCATCAGCTGGACAGGGGGTGTGTTTTTT. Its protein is CAISWTGGVFF.

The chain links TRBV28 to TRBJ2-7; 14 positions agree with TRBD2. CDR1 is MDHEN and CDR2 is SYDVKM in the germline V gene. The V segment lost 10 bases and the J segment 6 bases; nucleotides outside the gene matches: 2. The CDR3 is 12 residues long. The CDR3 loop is CATGLAGVEQYF. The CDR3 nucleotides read TGTGCCACGGGACTAGCGGGAGTCGAGCAGTACTTC.

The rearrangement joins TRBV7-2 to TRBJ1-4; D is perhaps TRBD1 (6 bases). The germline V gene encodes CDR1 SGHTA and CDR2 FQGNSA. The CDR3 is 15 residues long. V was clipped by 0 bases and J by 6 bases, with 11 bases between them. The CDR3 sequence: CASSLAVQGYEKLFF. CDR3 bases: TGTGCCAGCAGCTTAGCGGTACAGGGATATGAAAAACTGTTTTTT.

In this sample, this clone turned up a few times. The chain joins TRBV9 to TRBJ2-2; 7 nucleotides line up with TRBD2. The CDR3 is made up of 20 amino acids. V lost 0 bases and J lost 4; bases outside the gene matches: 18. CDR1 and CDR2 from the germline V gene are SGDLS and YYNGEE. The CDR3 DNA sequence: TGTGCCAGCAGCGTAGAGGCCGAGTATGACAGCCCGGGGGGCACCGGGGAGCTGTTTTTT. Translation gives CASSVEAEYDSPGGTGELFF.

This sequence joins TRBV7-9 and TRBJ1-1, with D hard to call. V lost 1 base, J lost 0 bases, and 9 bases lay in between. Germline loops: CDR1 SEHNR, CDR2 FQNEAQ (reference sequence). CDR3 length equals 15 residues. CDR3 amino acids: CASSLVRDLNTEAFF. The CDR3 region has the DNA TGTGCCAGCAGCTTAGTCCGGGATTTGAACACTGAAGCTTTCTTT.

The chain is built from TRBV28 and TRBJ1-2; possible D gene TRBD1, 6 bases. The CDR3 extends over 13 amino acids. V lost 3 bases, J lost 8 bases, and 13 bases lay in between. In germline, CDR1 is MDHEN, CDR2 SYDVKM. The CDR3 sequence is CASSFTGPRGYTF. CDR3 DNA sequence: TGTGCCAGCAGTTTCACAGGGCCGAGGGGCTACACCTTC.

The DNA for the CDR3 is TGTGCCAGCAGGCGGGGGCGCGCAACTAATGAAAAACTGTTTTTT. Protein sequence: CASRRGRATNEKLFF. This chain connects TRBV6-5 to TRBJ1-4; perhaps TRBD1 as D (6 bases). CDR3 length equals 15 residues. Germline loops: CDR1 MNHEY, CDR2 SVGAGI. V was clipped by 6 bases and J by 0 bases, with 11 bases between them.

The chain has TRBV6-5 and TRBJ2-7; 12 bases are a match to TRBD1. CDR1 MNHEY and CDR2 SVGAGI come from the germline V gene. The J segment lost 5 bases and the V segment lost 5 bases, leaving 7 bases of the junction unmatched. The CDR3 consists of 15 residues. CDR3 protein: CASSNTGTGGDEQYF. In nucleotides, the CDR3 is TGTGCCAGCAGTAACACCGGGACAGGGGGCGACGAGCAGTACTTC.

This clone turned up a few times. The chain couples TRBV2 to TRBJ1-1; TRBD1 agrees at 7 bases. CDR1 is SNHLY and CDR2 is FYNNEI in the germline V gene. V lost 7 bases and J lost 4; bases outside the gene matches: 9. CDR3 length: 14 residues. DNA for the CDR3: TGTGCCAGCAATCGACAGGGAGATGGCACTGAAGCTTTCTTT. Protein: CASNRQGDGTEAFF.

CDR3 nucleotide sequence: TGTGCCAGTAGAACGACAGGGGGGGGTGAGCAGTACTTC. As protein: CASRTTGGGEQYF. This chain joins TRBV19 and TRBJ2-7, with 9 bases fitting TRBD1. Germline CDR1 is LNHDA and CDR2 is SQIVND (reference sequence). There are 13 residues in the CDR3. Trimming at V came to 6 bases and at J to 7 bases, leaving 7 bases not matched to a gene. The complete variable domain, with remaining parts taken from reference TRBV19 and TRBJ2-7, reads DGGITQSPKYLFRKEGQNVTLSCEQNLNHDAMYWYRQDPGQGLRLIYYSQIVNDFQKGDIAEGYSVSREKKESFPLTVTSAQKNPTAFYLCASRTTGGGEQYFGPGTRLTVT.

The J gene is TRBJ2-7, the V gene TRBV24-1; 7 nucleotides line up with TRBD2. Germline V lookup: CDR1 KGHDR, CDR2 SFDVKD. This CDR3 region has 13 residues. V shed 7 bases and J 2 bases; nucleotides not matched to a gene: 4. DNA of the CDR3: TGTGCCACCAGCCGCCGGGGGGCCTACGAGCAGTACTTC. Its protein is CATSRRGAYEQYF.

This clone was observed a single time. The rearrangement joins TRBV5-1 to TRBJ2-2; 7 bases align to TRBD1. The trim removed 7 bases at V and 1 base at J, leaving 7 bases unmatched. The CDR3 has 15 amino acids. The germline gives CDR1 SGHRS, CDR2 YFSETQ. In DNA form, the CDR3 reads TGCGCCAGCGCGGGCAGGGGGAAGAACACCGGGGAGCTGTTTTTT. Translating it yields CASAGRGKNTGELFF.